Listed below are T cell receptor beta chains from one sample, sequenced in a study of cytomegalovirus exposure and HLA in healthy donors. TCRdb's table, derived via immunoSEQ multiplex PCR, lists solely in-frame clones and lacks some. Of about 190,000 clones in the sample, over 60% are singletons; the top ten hold under 5%. The sample taken for sequencing was PBMCs. The receptor set was obtained from a man under 40 in good health and CMV-seropositive. The CDR3 runs from the conserved cysteine through the conserved F or W. D genes are given only for firm matches. Size values are once, few and many counts, or a class for expanded clones, and some rows have none.

V,D,size,J,CDR3,DNA
TRBV27,TRBD1,.,TRBJ1-6,CASSPPPDRVDSPLHF,TGTGCCAGCAGCCCCCCGCCGGACAGGGTGGATTCACCCCTCCACTTT
TRBV6-6,TRBD2,few,TRBJ2-7,CASSQLAGAYEQYF,TGTGCCAGCAGTCAACTAGCGGGAGCCTACGAGCAGTACTTC
TRBV6-6,.,once,TRBJ1-4,CASSQNPNEKLFF,TGTGCCAGCAGCCAGAACCCGAATGAAAAACTGTTTTTT
TRBV5-1,TRBD2,.,TRBJ2-2,CASSLEGGGNTGELFF,TGCGCCAGCAGCTTGGAAGGCGGGGGGAACACCGGGGAGCTGTTTTTT
TRBV6-6,.,.,TRBJ2-1,CASSYSSVYYNEQFF,TGTGCCAGCAGTTACTCTAGCGTGTATTACAATGAGCAGTTCTTC
TRBV4-1,TRBD2,.,TRBJ2-1,CASSQDPTSGYYNEQFF,TGCGCCAGCAGCCAAGATCCGACTAGCGGGTATTACAATGAGCAGTTCTTC
TRBV7-2,TRBD1,.,TRBJ2-5,CASSYDREETQYF,TGTGCCAGCAGCTACGACAGGGAAGAGACCCAGTACTTC
TRBV28,TRBD2,.,TRBJ2-1,CASSTDPRTSGWGEQFF,TGTGCCAGCAGTACTGATCCTCGGACTAGCGGATGGGGTGAGCAGTTCTTC
TRBV19,TRBD2,few,TRBJ2-3,CASSSPSAGRGDTQYF,TGTGCCAGTAGTTCCCCCTCGGCGGGGAGGGGAGATACGCAGTATTTT
TRBV5-8,.,.,TRBJ2-2,CASGTWGLNTGELFF,TGTGCCAGCGGCACGTGGGGGCTGAACACCGGGGAGCTGTTTTTT
TRBV18,.,few,TRBJ2-3,CASSSDLTTQYF,TGTGCCAGCTCGTCGGACTTAACTACGCAGTATTTT
TRBV5-3,TRBD2,.,TRBJ2-1,CARSPDGGVQFF,TGTGCCAGAAGCCCCGACGGGGGGGTGCAGTTCTTC
TRBV27,.,.,TRBJ2-7,CASSLSTGNYYEQYF,TGTGCCAGCAGTTTATCGACGGGAAACTACTACGAGCAGTACTTC
TRBV7-9,TRBD1,.,TRBJ1-4,CASSPRTGEGEKLFF,TGTGCCAGCAGCCCCAGGACAGGGGAGGGTGAAAAACTGTTTTTT
TRBV6-1,TRBD1,.,TRBJ1-2,CASSDRQGIRYTF,TGTGCCAGCAGTGATCGACAGGGGATACGCTACACCTTC
TRBV10-1,.,.,TRBJ2-1,CASTSNDEQFF,TGCGCCAGCACCTCTAACGATGAGCAGTTCTTC
TRBV19,TRBD2,few,TRBJ2-1,CASRDSGRWVSYNEQFF,TGTGCCAGTAGGGATAGCGGGAGGTGGGTGTCCTACAATGAGCAGTTCTTC
TRBV5-1,TRBD2,.,TRBJ2-5,CASTGTSGGETQYF,TGCGCCAGCACAGGGACTAGCGGAGGGGAGACCCAGTACTTC
TRBV11-3,TRBD1,few,TRBJ2-3,CASSPTDRASTDTQYF,TGTGCCAGCAGCCCCACGGACAGGGCGAGCACAGATACGCAGTATTTT
TRBV2,.,.,TRBJ2-6,CASSEGPSSGANVLTF,TGTGCCAGCAGTGAGGGGCCGAGCTCTGGGGCCAACGTCCTGACTTTC
TRBV2,TRBD2,.,TRBJ2-1,CASSLSGLSSYNEQFF,TGTGCCAGCAGCCTTAGCGGGCTGAGCTCCTACAATGAGCAGTTCTTC
TRBV5-6,.,.,TRBJ2-3,CASSMGETRQYF,TGTGCCAGCAGCATGGGGGAGACTAGGCAGTATTTT
TRBV6-5,.,.,TRBJ1-2,CASSPPTGVSYTF,TGTGCCAGCAGCCCCCCGACAGGCGTGAGCTACACCTTC
TRBV6-5,.,once,TRBJ2-7,CASSYSGRGTYEQYF,TGTGCCAGCAGTTACTCAGGCAGGGGAACCTACGAGCAGTACTTC
TRBV10-3,.,.,TRBJ2-7,CATTRPGAYEQYF,TGTGCCACGACACGCCCAGGGGCCTACGAGCAGTACTTC
TRBV19,.,once,TRBJ1-1,CASNIQGNTEAFF,TGTGCCAGTAACATACAGGGGAACACTGAAGCTTTCTTT
TRBV11-2,.,.,TRBJ2-1,CASSLDPGFYNEQFF,TGTGCCAGCAGCTTAGATCCAGGGTTCTACAATGAGCAGTTCTTC
TRBV5-6,.,.,TRBJ1-5,CASSPSQGQPQHF,TGTGCCAGCAGCCCGTCGCAGGGTCAGCCCCAGCATTTT
TRBV29-1,.,.,TRBJ2-3,CSVRSWGADTQYF,TGCAGCGTCCGCTCCTGGGGGGCAGATACGCAGTATTTT
TRBV27,.,.,TRBJ2-5,CASSLGPLYQETQYF,TGTGCCAGCAGTTTAGGGCCGCTGTACCAAGAGACCCAGTACTTC
TRBV6-5,TRBD2,.,TRBJ2-7,CASSRLAGVYEQYF,TGTGCCAGCAGCCGACTAGCGGGAGTTTACGAGCAGTACTTC
TRBV7-9,.,.,TRBJ2-7,CASSLASGAYEQYF,TGTGCCAGCAGCTTAGCTTCCGGGGCCTACGAGCAGTACTTC
TRBV30,.,.,TRBJ1-5,CAWSTGRQPQHF,TGTGCCTGGAGTACAGGGCGGCAGCCCCAGCATTTT
TRBV7-6,TRBD1,few,TRBJ2-7,CASSPRTGTYEQYF,TGTGCCAGCAGCCCCCGGACAGGGACCTACGAGCAGTACTTC
TRBV10-3,TRBD1,.,TRBJ2-5,CAISADRVDQETQYF,TGTGCCATCAGTGCAGACAGGGTGGACCAAGAGACCCAGTACTTC
TRBV7-2,TRBD1,.,TRBJ2-7,CASSATPLTGGPSSYEQYF,TGTGCCAGCAGCGCCACTCCTCTGACAGGGGGCCCGAGCTCCTACGAGCAGTACTTC
TRBV10-3,.,.,TRBJ2-2,CAIIKGQRDTGELFF,TGTGCCATCATTAAGGGGCAAAGGGACACCGGGGAGCTGTTTTTT
TRBV28,.,.,TRBJ2-1,CASSRDRSSYNEQFF,TGTGCCAGCAGCAGAGACAGAAGCTCCTACAATGAGCAGTTCTTC
TRBV13,.,.,TRBJ1-6,CASSRGLEASSLHF,TGTGCCAGCAGCCGTGGCCTGGAGGCGTCTTCCCTCCACTTT
TRBV4-3,.,.,TRBJ1-5,CASSQDQAGSNQPQHF,TGCGCCAGCAGCCAAGATCAAGCGGGTAGCAATCAGCCCCAGCATTTT
TRBV7-9,.,.,TRBJ2-3,CASSQPSTGDTQYF,TGTGCCAGCAGCCAACCGTCTACCGGAGATACGCAGTATTTT
TRBV11-2,TRBD1,.,TRBJ2-1,CASSRDRDNEQFF,TGTGCCAGCAGCCGGGACAGGGACAATGAGCAGTTCTTC
TRBV18,TRBD1,few,TRBJ1-3,CASSPWDRGSGNTIYF,TGTGCCAGCTCACCCTGGGACAGGGGCTCTGGAAACACCATATATTTT
TRBV29-1,TRBD1,.,TRBJ2-1,CSVDGPGQGVRQFF,TGCAGCGTTGACGGCCCGGGACAGGGTGTCCGACAGTTCTTC
TRBV6-4,TRBD2,few,TRBJ2-7,CASSDDAGGVYEQYF,TGTGCCAGCAGTGACGATGCGGGAGGAGTCTACGAGCAGTACTTC
TRBV7-2,TRBD1,.,TRBJ2-5,CASSSRKGTGVGQTQYF,TGTGCCAGCAGCTCGAGAAAAGGGACAGGGGTGGGGCAGACCCAGTACTTC
TRBV11-3,.,.,TRBJ2-7,CASSPGGTSSEQYF,TGTGCCAGCAGCCCCGGAGGGACCTCTTCCGAGCAGTACTTC
TRBV6-5,.,.,TRBJ2-1,CASSYSVGPYNEQFF,TGTGCCAGCAGTTACTCCGTGGGGCCTTACAATGAGCAGTTCTTC
TRBV11-1,TRBD2,.,TRBJ2-1,CASSRTSGSYNEQFF,TGTGCCAGCAGCAGGACTAGCGGGAGCTACAATGAGCAGTTCTTC
TRBV5-6,.,.,TRBJ1-1,CASSFRQLRGNTEAFF,TGTGCCAGCAGCTTCCGTCAACTCAGGGGCAACACTGAAGCTTTCTTT
TRBV7-2,TRBD2,.,TRBJ2-2,CASSFRLAGSTGELFF,TGTGCCAGCAGCTTCCGACTAGCGGGATCGACCGGGGAGCTGTTTTTT
TRBV29-1,TRBD1,.,TRBJ1-2,CSARGAGGCGYTF,TGCAGCGCCCGAGGGGCAGGGGGCTGTGGCTACACCTTC
TRBV6-1,.,few,TRBJ2-7,CASSALKSSYEQYF,TGTGCCAGCAGTGCCCTAAAGAGCTCCTACGAGCAGTACTTC
TRBV5-4,TRBD1,.,TRBJ1-4,CASSLNRGNEKLFF,TGTGCCAGCAGCTTGAACAGGGGTAATGAAAAACTGTTTTTT
TRBV2,TRBD1,once,TRBJ2-5,CASRAQGQEAQYF,TGTGCCAGCAGAGCACAGGGGCAAGAGGCCCAGTACTTC
TRBV10-3,.,.,TRBJ2-5,CAIRGSGAGETQYF,TGTGCCATCAGGGGAAGCGGAGCGGGAGAGACCCAGTACTTC
TRBV19,.,few,TRBJ2-2,CASSIPGLLNTGELFF,TGTGCCAGTAGTATTCCGGGACTGCTGAACACCGGGGAGCTGTTTTTT